Included here is one TCR beta chain sequence, with context. Its antigen is not known. This entry belongs to a study of regulatory T cells in long-lasting Graves disease. Study observations and caveats: Persistent Graves' cases showed lower TCR diversity than newly diagnosed cases. Whereas around 970 public clonotypes were shared by new patients, persistent patients shared more, at approximately 2,700.

Described time point: newly diagnosed GD, antithyroid drugs for less than 3 months. RNA extracted from PBMCs served as the sequencing template. HTBI primers from iRepertoire and Arm-PCR of CDR3 regions yielded the TCR beta libraries. Each CDR3 protein is one row after TCRdb ran MiXCR on the multiplex PCR reads. The table records 600,000 to 650,000 distinct CDR3 sequences, around 17% of them present only once. These same records also appear under a second study, on T cells in Graves' hyperthyroidism and ophthalmopathy. That paper states: The primer set for the first-round RT-PCR of the TCR CDR3 was HTBI.

The sequencing used peripheral blood mononuclear cells (PBMCs), collected at new diagnosis, from a patient treated with antithyroid drugs. The receptor was derived from a woman younger than 45 with Graves disease.

CDR3 sequence (DNA): TGTGCCTGGAGTGTATCGCGGACTAGCGGGAGATGGAACACCGGGGAGCTGTTTTTT. Its protein is CAWSVSRTSGRWNTGELFF. The rearrangement links TRBV30 to TRBJ2-2; 13 positions match TRBD2. Unmatched junction bases numbered 8, after V lost 0 bases and J lost 1 base. The CDR3 consists of 19 residues. Germline CDR1 GTSNPN, CDR2 SVGIG (reference sequence).